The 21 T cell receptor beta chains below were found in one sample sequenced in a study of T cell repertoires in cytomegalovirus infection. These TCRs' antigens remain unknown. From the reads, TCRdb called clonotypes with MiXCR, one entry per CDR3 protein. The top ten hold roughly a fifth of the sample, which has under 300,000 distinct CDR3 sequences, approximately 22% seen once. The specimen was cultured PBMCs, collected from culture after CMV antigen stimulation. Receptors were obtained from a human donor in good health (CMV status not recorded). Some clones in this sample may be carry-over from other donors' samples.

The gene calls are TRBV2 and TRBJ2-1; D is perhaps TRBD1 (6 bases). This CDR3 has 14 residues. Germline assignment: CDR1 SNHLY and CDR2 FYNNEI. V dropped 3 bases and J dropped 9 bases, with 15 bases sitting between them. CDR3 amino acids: CASSEVGGMSEQFF. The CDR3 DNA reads TGTGCCAGCAGTGAGGTAGGGGGTATGAGTGAGCAGTTCTTC.

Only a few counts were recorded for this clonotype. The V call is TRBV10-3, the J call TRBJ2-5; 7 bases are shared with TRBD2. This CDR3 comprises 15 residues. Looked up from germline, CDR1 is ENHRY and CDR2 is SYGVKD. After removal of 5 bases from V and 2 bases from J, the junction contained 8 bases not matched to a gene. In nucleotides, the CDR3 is TGTGCCATCAGTCTCGGATCTAGCGGACAAGAGACCCAGTACTTC. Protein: CAISLGSSGQETQYF.

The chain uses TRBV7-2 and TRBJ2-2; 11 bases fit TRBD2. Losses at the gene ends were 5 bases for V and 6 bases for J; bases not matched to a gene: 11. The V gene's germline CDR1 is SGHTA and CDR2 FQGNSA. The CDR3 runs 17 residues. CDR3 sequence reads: CASSGQGLAGNAGELFF. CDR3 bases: TGTGCCAGCAGCGGACAAGGACTAGCGGGTAATGCCGGGGAGCTGTTTTTT.

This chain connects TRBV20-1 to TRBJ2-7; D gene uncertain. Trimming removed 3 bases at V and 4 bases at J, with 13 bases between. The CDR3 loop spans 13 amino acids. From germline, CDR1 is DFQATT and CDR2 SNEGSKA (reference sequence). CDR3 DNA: TGCAGTGCTAGTGGAGAGATGGATTACGAGCAGTACTTC. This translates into CSASGEMDYEQYF.

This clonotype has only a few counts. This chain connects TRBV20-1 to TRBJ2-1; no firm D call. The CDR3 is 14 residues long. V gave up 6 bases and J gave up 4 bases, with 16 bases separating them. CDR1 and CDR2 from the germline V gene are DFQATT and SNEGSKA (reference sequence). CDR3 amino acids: CSASEQPSYNEQFF. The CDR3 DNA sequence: TGCAGTGCCAGCGAACAGCCTTCGTACAATGAGCAGTTCTTC.

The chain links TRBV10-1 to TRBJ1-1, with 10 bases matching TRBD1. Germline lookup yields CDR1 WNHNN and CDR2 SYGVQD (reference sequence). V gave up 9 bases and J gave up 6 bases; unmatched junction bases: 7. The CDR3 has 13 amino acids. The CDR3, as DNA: TGCGCCAGTGGACAGGGGGAAGGGGCTGAAGCTTTCTTT. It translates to CASGQGEGAEAFF.

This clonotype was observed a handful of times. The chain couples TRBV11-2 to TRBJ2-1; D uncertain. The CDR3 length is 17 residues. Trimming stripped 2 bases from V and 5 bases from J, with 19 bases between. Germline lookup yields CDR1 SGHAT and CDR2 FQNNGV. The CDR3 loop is CASSLPTVGLRDNEQFF. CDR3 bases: TGTGCCAGCAGCTTACCGACTGTTGGGCTTAGAGACAATGAGCAGTTCTTC.

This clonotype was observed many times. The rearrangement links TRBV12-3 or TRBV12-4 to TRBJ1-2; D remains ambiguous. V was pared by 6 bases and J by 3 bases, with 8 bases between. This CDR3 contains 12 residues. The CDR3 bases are TGTGCCAGCAGCCCTTGGGACTATGGCTACACCTTC. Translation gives CASSPWDYGYTF.

The CDR3 sequence is CASSYSSRGTEAFF. CDR3 sequence (DNA): TGTGCCAGCAGTTACTCAAGCAGGGGCACTGAAGCTTTCTTT. The chain recombines TRBV6-5 with TRBJ1-1; possibly TRBD1 for D (6 bases). This CDR3 region has 14 residues. V was clipped by 0 bases and J by 4 bases, with 9 bases between them. Germline CDR1 MNHEY, CDR2 SVGAGI.

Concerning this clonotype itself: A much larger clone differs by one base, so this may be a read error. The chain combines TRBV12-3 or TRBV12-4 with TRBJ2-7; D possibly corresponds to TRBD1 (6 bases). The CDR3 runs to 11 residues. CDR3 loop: CTSSRGYEQYV. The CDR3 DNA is TGTACCAGCAGTAGGGGGTACGAGCAGTACGTC.

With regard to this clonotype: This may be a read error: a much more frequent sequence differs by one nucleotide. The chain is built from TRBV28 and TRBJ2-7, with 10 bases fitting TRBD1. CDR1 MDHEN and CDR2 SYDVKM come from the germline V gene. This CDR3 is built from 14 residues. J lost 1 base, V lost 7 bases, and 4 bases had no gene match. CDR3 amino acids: CASTPGQGSYEQYV. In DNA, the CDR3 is TGTGCCAGCACCCCGGGACAGGGGTCCTACGAGCAGTACGTC.

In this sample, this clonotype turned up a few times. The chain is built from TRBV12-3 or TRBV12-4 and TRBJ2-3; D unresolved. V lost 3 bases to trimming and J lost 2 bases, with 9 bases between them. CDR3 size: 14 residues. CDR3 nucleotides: TGTGCCAGCAGTTTTACGGCACCCACAGATACGCAGTATTTT. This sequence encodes CASSFTAPTDTQYF.

This CDR3 is CAISPGTGVGEQFF. The CDR3 DNA sequence: TGTGCCATCAGCCCCGGGACAGGGGTAGGTGAGCAGTTCTTC. J is TRBJ2-1 and V is TRBV10-3, with TRBD1 matching over 10 bases. Per germline, CDR1 ENHRY and CDR2 SYGVKD. CDR3 size: 14 residues. The J segment lost 9 bases and the V segment lost 6 bases, leaving 8 bases of the junction unmatched.

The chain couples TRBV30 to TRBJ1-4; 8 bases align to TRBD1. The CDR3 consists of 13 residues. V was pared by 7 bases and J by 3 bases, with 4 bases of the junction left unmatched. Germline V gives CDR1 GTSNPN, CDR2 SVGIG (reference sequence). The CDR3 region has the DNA TGTGCCTATTCGACAGGGGCTAATGAAAAACTGTTTTTT. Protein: CAYSTGANEKLFF.

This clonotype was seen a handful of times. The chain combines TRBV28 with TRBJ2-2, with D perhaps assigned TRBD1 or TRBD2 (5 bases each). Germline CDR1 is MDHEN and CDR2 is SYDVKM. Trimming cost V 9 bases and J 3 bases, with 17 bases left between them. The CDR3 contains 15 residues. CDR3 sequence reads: CASSRGGTYTGELFF. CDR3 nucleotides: TGTGCCAGTTCGAGGGGCGGAACTTACACCGGGGAGCTGTTTTTT.

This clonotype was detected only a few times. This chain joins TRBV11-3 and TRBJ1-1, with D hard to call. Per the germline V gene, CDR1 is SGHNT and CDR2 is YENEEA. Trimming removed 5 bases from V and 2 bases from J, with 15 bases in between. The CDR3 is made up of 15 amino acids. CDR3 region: CASSRLGLSNTEAFF. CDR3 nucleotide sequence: TGTGCCAGCAGCCGTTTAGGACTCTCTAACACTGAAGCTTTCTTT.

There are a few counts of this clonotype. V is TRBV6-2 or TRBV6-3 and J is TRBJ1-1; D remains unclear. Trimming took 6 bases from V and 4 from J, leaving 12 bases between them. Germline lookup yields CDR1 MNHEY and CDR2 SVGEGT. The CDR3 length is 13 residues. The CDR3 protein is CASRVDAVTEAFF. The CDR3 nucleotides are TGTGCCAGCAGGGTCGACGCAGTCACTGAAGCTTTCTTT.

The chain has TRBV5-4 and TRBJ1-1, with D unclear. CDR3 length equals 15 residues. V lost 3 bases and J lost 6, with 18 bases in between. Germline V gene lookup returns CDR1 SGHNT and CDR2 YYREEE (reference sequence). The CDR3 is CASSSHLLGNPEAFF. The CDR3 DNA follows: TGTGCCAGCAGCTCTCACCTCCTGGGAAACCCTGAAGCTTTCTTT. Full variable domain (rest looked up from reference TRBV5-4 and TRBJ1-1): ETGVTQSPTHLIKTRGQQVTLRCSSQSGHNTVSWYQQALGQGPQFIFQYYREEENGRGNFPPRFSGLQFPNYSSELNVNALELDDSALYLCASSSHLLGNPEAFFGQGTRLTVV.

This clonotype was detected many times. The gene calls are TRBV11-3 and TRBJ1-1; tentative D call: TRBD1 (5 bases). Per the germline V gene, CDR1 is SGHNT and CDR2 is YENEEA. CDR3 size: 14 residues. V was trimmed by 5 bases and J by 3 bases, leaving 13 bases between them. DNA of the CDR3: TGTGCCAGCAGCACTAGGGGTCTCGACACTGAAGCTTTCTTT. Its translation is CASSTRGLDTEAFF.

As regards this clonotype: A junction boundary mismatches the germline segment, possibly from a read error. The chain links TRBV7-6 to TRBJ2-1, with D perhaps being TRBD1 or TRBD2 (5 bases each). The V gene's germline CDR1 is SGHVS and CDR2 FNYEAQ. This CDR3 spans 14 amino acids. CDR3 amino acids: CASSPPGTYNEQFF. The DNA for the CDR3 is TGTGCCAGCAGCCCTCCCGGGACCTATAATGAGCAGTTCTTC.

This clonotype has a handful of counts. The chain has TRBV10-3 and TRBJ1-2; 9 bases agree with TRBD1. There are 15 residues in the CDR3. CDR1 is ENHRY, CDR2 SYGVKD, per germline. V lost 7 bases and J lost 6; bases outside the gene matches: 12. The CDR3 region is CAIKGGTGMRNGYTF. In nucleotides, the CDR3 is TGTGCCATCAAAGGCGGGACAGGGATGAGGAATGGCTACACCTTC.